This T cell receptor (beta chain) was captured by sequencing in a study of T cells after somatic rescue of genetic block. Germline CDR1 and CDR2: SGHKS and YYEKEE (reference sequence). J was trimmed by 12 bases and V by 1 base; bases with no gene match: 6. The CDR3 covers 14 residues. Only a few counts were recorded for this clone. Profiled with immunoSEQ multiplex PCR; TCRdb holds only in-frame clones, not every one. The sample lists approximately 8,000 clones, around 85% occurring once. This chain links TRBV5-5 with TRBJ2-1; 11 bases line up with TRBD2. The source of this sequence is a boy younger than 18. Sequenced input: peripheral blood mononuclear cells (PBMCs). The chain's CDR3 is CASSLPLAGVRQFF. The DNA for the CDR3 is TGTGCCAGCAGCTTGCCACTAGCGGGAGTACGGCAGTTCTTC.